The 9 T cell receptor beta chains presented below share a single source sample, sequenced in a study of OX40 agonist ivuxolimab in advanced cancers. Clones were sequenced by immunoSEQ multiplex PCR, and TCRdb holds only the in-frame ones, with some missing. The sample lists 45,000 to 60,000 clones, roughly nine tenths seen once, with roughly 6% in the top ten. Specimen: CD4+ or CD8+ T cells sorted from blood, collected in a trial of the OX40 agonist ivuxolimab. The source is an adult with an advanced solid tumor such as melanoma, head and neck, liver or kidney cancer.

The chain carries TRBV9 and TRBJ2-1; D tentatively reads TRBD1 or TRBD2 (5 bases each). Trimming pared 4 bases from V and 7 bases from J, leaving 12 bases between. The CDR3 extends over 13 amino acids. From germline, CDR1 is SGDLS and CDR2 YYNGEE. The CDR3 here is CASSSGPTNEQFF. The CDR3 DNA sequence: TGTGCCAGCAGCTCGGGACCAACGAATGAGCAGTTCTTC.

This clone came up a few times. The chain links TRBV29-1 to TRBJ1-2; no definite D call. CDR3 length: 13 residues. Germline CDR1 and CDR2: SQVTM and ANQGSEA. The V end was cut by 5 bases, the J end by 0 bases, with 10 bases between. CDR3 protein: CSVFESPNYGYTF. DNA for the CDR3: TGCAGCGTTTTCGAATCTCCTAACTATGGCTACACCTTC.

This chain joins TRBV4-3 and TRBJ1-4; D unclear. V was shortened by 0 bases and J by 11 bases, with 10 bases between the two germline ends. There are 13 residues in the CDR3. Germline values: CDR1 LGHNA, CDR2 YSLEER. The CDR3 DNA sequence: TGCGCCAGCAGCCAAGATTCGACTGCCAAACTGTTTTTT. It encodes CASSQDSTAKLFF.

The gene calls are TRBV10-3 and TRBJ2-2, with D maybe TRBD2 (6 bases). Germline V gene data show CDR1 as ENHRY and CDR2 as SYGVKD. This CDR3 has 15 residues. Trimming removed 10 bases at V and 6 bases at J, with 21 bases between. This chain's CDR3 is CATFPQDYPAGELFF. The CDR3 DNA reads TGTGCCACGTTCCCGCAGGACTATCCGGCCGGGGAGCTGTTTTTT.

This chain joins TRBV6-6 and TRBJ2-3, with TRBD2 identical over 7 bases. There are 15 residues in the CDR3. The V gene end was trimmed by 4 bases and the J gene end by 6 bases; junction bases not matched to a gene: 10. Germline values: CDR1 MNHNY, CDR2 SVGAGI (reference sequence). The CDR3 DNA sequence: TGTGCCAGCAGTTTGGGCGGGGGTACGGCGGATACGCAGTATTTT. This encodes CASSLGGGTADTQYF.

The genes are TRBV5-1 and TRBJ1-1, with D tentatively TRBD1 (6 bases). This CDR3 comprises 13 residues. In germline, CDR1 is SGHRS, CDR2 YFSETQ. V shed 4 bases and J shed 0 bases, with 7 bases lying between them. CDR3 loop: CASSDRLNTEAFF. CDR3 nucleotides: TGCGCCAGCAGCGACAGGTTGAACACTGAAGCTTTCTTT.

The chain carries TRBV5-4 and TRBJ2-3; perhaps TRBD2 as D (6 bases). The CDR3 is 16 residues long. The V end lost 4 bases, the J end lost 2 bases, and 17 bases lay between the germline ends. Germline values: CDR1 SGHNT, CDR2 YYREEE (reference sequence). The CDR3, as DNA: TGTGCCAGCAGCGCCGTGGCGGGATCGCACACAGATACGCAGTATTTT. Protein sequence: CASSAVAGSHTDTQYF.

The chain recombines TRBV11-2 with TRBJ1-1; no clear D. The CDR3 has 13 amino acids. V was cut by 1 base and J by 0 bases, with 3 bases left in between. Germline values: CDR1 SGHAT, CDR2 FQNNGV. The CDR3 loop reads CASSLGVNTEAFF. As DNA, the CDR3 is TGTGCCAGCAGCTTAGGGGTGAACACTGAAGCTTTCTTT.

The chain joins TRBV6-1 to TRBJ2-1, with 10 nucleotides matching TRBD2. The V and J ends lost 3 bases and 9 bases, in that order; junction bases with no gene match: 5. Germline V CDR1 and CDR2: MNHNS, SASEGT. The CDR3 is made up of 14 amino acids. CDR3 DNA sequence: TGTGCCAGCAGTGAGAAGCGGGGGGGCTTTGAGCAGTTCTTC. This translates into CASSEKRGGFEQFF.